These 30 T cell receptor beta chains originate from one sample sequenced in a study of cytomegalovirus exposure and HLA in healthy donors. Amplification used 60 Vbeta primers and 13 Jbeta primers. Produced via immunoSEQ multiplex PCR; TCRdb's table is partial and in-frame only. Among over 150,000 clones listed, 80% to 90% were seen once. The sample comprised PBMCs. These receptors originate from a woman in her 30s in good health and CMV-seropositive.

The gene calls are TRBV4-3 and TRBJ2-4; 11 positions match TRBD2. This CDR3 is built from 20 residues. V shed 0 bases and J 1 base; nucleotides not matched to a gene: 11. Germline V CDR1 and CDR2: LGHNA, YSLEER. The CDR3 protein is CASSQERASGGKVAKNIQYF. In DNA, the CDR3 is TGCGCCAGCAGCCAAGAGAGGGCTAGCGGGGGGAAGGTGGCCAAAAACATTCAGTACTTC.

The chain employs TRBV28 and TRBJ2-7; D not resolved. Germline V gene data show CDR1 as MDHEN and CDR2 as SYDVKM. This CDR3 is built from 13 residues. V lost 3 bases and J lost 5, with 11 bases in between. As DNA, the CDR3 is TGTGCCAGCAGTTTGCCCTCAGAAGACGAGCAGTACTTC. Encoded protein: CASSLPSEDEQYF.

The genes are TRBV9 and TRBJ2-7; D may be TRBD1 (5 bases). CDR3 length: 15 residues. Germline V gives CDR1 SGDLS, CDR2 YYNGEE. V dropped 4 bases and J dropped 4 bases, with 18 bases sitting between them. CDR3 bases: TGTGCCAGCAGCCTATCTTTAGACAGTGGGTACGAGCAGTACTTC. Encoded protein: CASSLSLDSGYEQYF. Filled out from reference TRBV9 and TRBJ2-7, the complete variable domain reads DSGVTQTPKHLITATGQRVTLRCSPRSGDLSVYWYQQSLDQGLQFLIQYYNGEERAKGNILERFSAQQFPDLHSELNLSSLELGDSALYFCASSLSLDSGYEQYFGPGTRLTVT.

J is TRBJ2-2 and V is TRBV7-9, with D perhaps TRBD1 (5 bases). The CDR3 runs to 15 residues. Germline loops: CDR1 SEHNR, CDR2 FQNEAQ (reference sequence). Trimming removed 8 bases from V and 1 base from J, with 14 bases in between. The CDR3: CASRRHTGNTGELFF. The CDR3 DNA sequence: TGTGCCAGCCGAAGACACACAGGGAACACCGGGGAGCTGTTTTTT.

The rearrangement uses TRBV5-4 and TRBJ2-3; 7 positions match TRBD1. CDR1 is SGHNT, CDR2 YYREEE, per germline (reference sequence). V dropped 3 bases and J dropped 1; count of bases not matched to a gene: 2. The CDR3 sequence is 14 residues long. CDR3 amino acids: CASSSGQGTDTQYF. CDR3 bases: TGTGCCAGCAGCTCAGGACAGGGCACAGATACGCAGTATTTT.

Regarding this clone: In the same sample, other DNA sequences code for this CDR3. J is TRBJ2-4 and V is TRBV28, with 7 bases lining up with TRBD1. The trim removed 6 bases at V and 4 bases at J, leaving 12 bases unmatched. This CDR3 comprises 16 residues. Germline loops: CDR1 MDHEN, CDR2 SYDVKM. The DNA of the CDR3 is TGTGCCAGCAGCTCTCTAGGACAGGCTCTTAAAAACATTCAGTACTTC. As protein: CASSSLGQALKNIQYF.

The genes are TRBV6-4 and TRBJ1-1; D is uncertain. V lost 5 bases and J lost 2, with 9 bases in between. The length of the CDR3 is 13 residues. CDR1 and CDR2 from the germline V gene are MRHNA and SNTAGT. CDR3 DNA: TGTGCCAGCAGTTTTTCTGTTAACACTGAAGCTTTCTTT. Amino acid sequence: CASSFSVNTEAFF.

This chain links TRBV19 with TRBJ1-5; perhaps TRBD1 as D (6 bases). The V gene's germline CDR1 is LNHDA and CDR2 SQIVND (reference sequence). The CDR3 loop spans 16 amino acids. The V and J ends lost 4 bases and 4 bases respectively, with 17 bases between them. CDR3 in amino acids: CASSTVRDTYNQPQHF. In nucleotides, the CDR3 is TGTGCCAGTAGTACTGTAAGGGACACGTATAATCAGCCCCAGCATTTT.

This clone was detected only once. The chain recombines TRBV2 with TRBJ2-3; maybe TRBD1 (7 bases). The CDR3 is 20 amino acids. Looked up from germline, CDR1 is SNHLY and CDR2 is FYNNEI. The germline V and J ends were trimmed by 1 base and 0 bases, with 23 bases remaining between them. The CDR3 nucleotides are TGTGCCAGCAGTGAAGACCCCAGGGGGTTCGGAGGGGCTAGCACAGATACGCAGTATTTT. Residues: CASSEDPRGFGGASTDTQYF.

This chain joins TRBV7-3 and TRBJ2-1; 9 nucleotides agree with TRBD2. The CDR3 runs 15 residues. From germline, CDR1 is SGHTA and CDR2 FQGTGA. The junction had 9 bases not matched to a gene; V was cut back by 5 bases and J by 7 bases. CDR3: CASSLSGRWGNEQFF. The DNA of the CDR3 is TGTGCCAGCAGCCTTAGCGGGAGATGGGGGAATGAGCAGTTCTTC.

The V gene is TRBV7-9, the J gene TRBJ1-2; a possible D gene is TRBD1 (6 bases). Germline CDR1 reads SEHNR; CDR2 reads FQNEAQ (reference sequence). This CDR3 has 19 amino acids. Between the trimmed V and J ends, which lost 2 bases and 1 base, there was a span of 23 bases. CDR3 in amino acids: CASSLYPLRQGIGNYGYTF. In nucleotides, the CDR3 is TGTGCCAGCAGCTTATACCCTCTTCGGCAGGGGATTGGTAACTATGGCTACACCTTC.

The chain joins TRBV2 to TRBJ1-3; tentative D call: TRBD1 (5 bases). The ends were cut back, 5 bases at V and 0 bases at J, with 11 bases in the middle. Germline values: CDR1 SNHLY, CDR2 FYNNEI. The CDR3 extends over 15 amino acids. CDR3 loop: CASSQGLYSGNTIYF. DNA for the CDR3: TGTGCCAGCAGTCAGGGTCTCTACTCTGGAAACACCATATATTTT.

Turning to this clone: Germline is not matched at one junction end, which may reflect a read error. The chain has TRBV6-1 and TRBJ1-2; 8 bases are shared with TRBD1. Germline lookup yields CDR1 MNHNS and CDR2 SASEGT. This CDR3 is built from 17 residues. CDR3 loop: CASREGAGGASLYGYTF. The CDR3, as DNA: TGTGCCAGCAGGGAAGGGGCAGGGGGCGCGTCCCTCTATGGCTACACCTTC.

V gene TRBV9 combines with J gene TRBJ2-3; D is unclear. CDR3 size: 15 residues. Germline assignment: CDR1 SGDLS and CDR2 YYNGEE. V lost 1 base and J lost 1, with 10 bases in between. This CDR3 reads CASSVSVVRTDTQYF. CDR3 in DNA: TGTGCCAGCAGCGTATCAGTTGTGCGCACAGATACGCAGTATTTT.

The J gene is TRBJ2-7, the V gene TRBV30; TRBD2 matches 11 bases. The CDR3 extends over 16 amino acids. V was clipped by 0 bases and J by 5 bases; unmatched bases: 9. Germline V gene data show CDR1 as GTSNPN and CDR2 as SVGIG (reference sequence). CDR3 DNA sequence: TGTGCCTGGAGTGTAGGTCTAGCGGGGGGCCCGGACGAGCAGTACTTC. This translates into CAWSVGLAGGPDEQYF.

In the case of this clone: The junction does not match germline at one end; this may be a read error. The chain employs TRBV7-9 and TRBJ2-2; D possibly corresponds to TRBD2 (6 bases). The germline gives CDR1 SEHNR, CDR2 FQNEAQ (reference sequence). The CDR3 contains 16 residues. The CDR3 sequence is CSSSFPRGGNTGELFF. The CDR3 DNA reads as TGTTCCAGCAGCTTTCCCCGGGGAGGGAACACCGGGGAGCTGTTTTTT.

The CDR3 DNA follows: TGTGCCAGCAGCAGGGACAGGTGGAATCAGCCCCAGCATTTT. Its translation is CASSRDRWNQPQHF. The chain joins TRBV6-5 to TRBJ1-5, with 8 positions matching TRBD1. Trimming at V came to 6 bases and at J to 4 bases, leaving 5 bases not matched to a gene. The germline CDR1 and CDR2 sequences are MNHEY and SVGAGI. This CDR3 has 14 residues.

The CDR3 coding sequence is TGTGCCAGCAGGGCGACCGGGACAAACTATGGCTACACCTTC. Protein: CASRATGTNYGYTF. The chain combines TRBV6-5 with TRBJ1-2; D possibly corresponds to TRBD1 (6 bases). The germline CDR1 and CDR2 sequences are MNHEY and SVGAGI. Trimming pared 6 bases from V and 2 bases from J, leaving 13 bases between. This CDR3 has 14 residues.

V usage is TRBV29-1 and J usage is TRBJ2-3; tentatively, D is TRBD2 (5 bases). V was trimmed by 7 bases and J by 3 bases, leaving 17 bases between them. CDR1 SQVTM and CDR2 ANQGSEA come from the germline V gene. The CDR3 totals 14 residues. CDR3 sequence reads: CSASPPGITDTQYF. CDR3 nucleotides: TGCAGCGCCTCCCCCCCGGGGATAACAGATACGCAGTATTTT.

This chain connects TRBV25-1 to TRBJ1-2, with a tentative D call TRBD1 (5 bases). CDR1 is MGHDK and CDR2 is SYGVNS in the germline V gene. V was cut by 0 bases and J by 5 bases, with 13 bases left in between. There are 15 residues in the CDR3. CDR3 in amino acids: CASSEYTAGGYGYTF. CDR3 DNA sequence: TGTGCCAGCAGTGAATACACTGCGGGGGGGTATGGCTACACCTTC.

The CDR3 DNA reads TGTGCCAGCAGTCTCGGGGGGTATGGCTACACCTTC. Translating it yields CASSLGGYGYTF. The chain is built from TRBV25-1 and TRBJ1-2; D perhaps matches TRBD1 (5 bases). Germline assignment: CDR1 MGHDK and CDR2 SYGVNS. The CDR3 consists of 12 residues. Trimming stripped 5 bases from V and 5 bases from J, with 9 bases between.

This chain joins TRBV10-3 and TRBJ2-1, with TRBD1 matching 7 bases. The CDR3 has 13 residues. V lost 4 bases to trimming and J lost 8 bases; unmatched junction nucleotides: 5. CDR1 ENHRY and CDR2 SYGVKD come from the germline V gene. The CDR3, as DNA: TGTGCCATCAGTGGAAGTAGGGGGCATGAGCAGTTCTTC. Protein product: CAISGSRGHEQFF.

J is TRBJ2-7 and V is TRBV6-6, with 9 nucleotides matching TRBD1. CDR3 length: 13 amino acids. V shed 6 bases, J shed 5 bases, and the junction held 5 bases outside the gene matches. CDR1 and CDR2 (germline): MNHNY, SVGAGI (reference sequence). CDR3 in DNA: TGTGCCAGCAGGACCACAGGGGGCGACGAGCAGTACTTC. Protein sequence: CASRTTGGDEQYF.

This chain links TRBV28 with TRBJ2-1, with 16 bases aligning to TRBD2. Germline loops: CDR1 MDHEN, CDR2 SYDVKM. V was pared by 6 bases and J by 1 base, with 6 bases of the junction left unmatched. This CDR3 contains 18 residues. CDR3 nucleotides: TGTGCCAGCAGGCCGGGACTAGCGGGGGGGCCTTCCTACAATGAGCAGTTCTTC. This translates into CASRPGLAGGPSYNEQFF. Looking up the rest from reference TRBV28 and TRBJ2-1 gives the full variable domain: DVKVTQSSRYLVKRTGEKVFLECVQDMDHENMFWYRQDPGLGLRLIYFSYDVKMKEKGDIPEGYSVSREKKERFSLILESASTNQTSMYLCASRPGLAGGPSYNEQFFGPGTRLTVL.

This sequence joins TRBV6-1 and TRBJ1-2; the D gene is possibly TRBD1 (6 bases). V lost 5 bases, J lost 6 bases, and 16 bases lay in between. The germline CDR1 and CDR2 sequences are MNHNS and SASEGT. This CDR3 contains 14 residues. This CDR3 reads CASSSVGGRDGYTF. In DNA form, the CDR3 reads TGTGCCAGCAGTTCCGTGGGGGGGCGCGATGGCTACACCTTC.

This chain joins TRBV28 and TRBJ2-5; 12 bases fit TRBD1. V gave up 3 bases and J gave up 4 bases; unmatched junction bases: 6. The V gene's germline CDR1 is MDHEN and CDR2 SYDVKM. The CDR3 is 16 residues long. The CDR3 DNA reads as TGTGCCAGCAGTTTGTCCGGGACAGGGGGCCTAGAGACCCAGTACTTC. It translates to CASSLSGTGGLETQYF.

V usage is TRBV6-4 and J usage is TRBJ1-1; D remains ambiguous. This CDR3 is built from 17 residues. Deletions cut 2 bases from V and 0 bases from J, with 16 bases between. The V gene's germline CDR1 is MRHNA and CDR2 SNTAGT. The CDR3 DNA follows: TGTGCCAGCAGTGACCTCCGGGGTATCATTATGAACACTGAAGCTTTCTTT. This translates into CASSDLRGIIMNTEAFF.

About this clone itself: Mismatch with germline at one junction end may stem from a read error. The chain uses TRBV7-9 and TRBJ1-2; TRBD1 matches 7 bases. In germline, CDR1 is SEHNR, CDR2 FQNEAQ (reference sequence). The CDR3 has 14 residues. CDR3 sequence: CSSSVRQGGYGYTF. Written as DNA, the CDR3 is TGTTCCAGCAGCGTACGACAGGGTGGCTATGGCTACACCTTC.

The chain joins TRBV7-2 to TRBJ2-3, with 9 bases identical to TRBD2. The CDR3 extends over 14 amino acids. Germline CDR1 reads SGHTA; CDR2 reads FQGNSA. The J segment lost 6 bases and the V segment lost 3 bases, leaving 4 bases of the junction unmatched. DNA of the CDR3: TGTGCCAGCAGCTTCGATCTAGCGGGGGATACGCAGTATTTT. Its protein is CASSFDLAGDTQYF.

The chain recombines TRBV5-1 with TRBJ1-1; a weak D match, TRBD1 (5 bases). Germline CDR1 is SGHRS and CDR2 is YFSETQ. V gave up 0 bases and J gave up 4 bases, with 10 bases separating them. This CDR3 has 14 amino acids. The DNA of the CDR3 is TGCGCCAGCAGCTTGGTTACCGGGGGCACTGAAGCTTTCTTT. The encoded protein is CASSLVTGGTEAFF.